This paragraph reports one T cell receptor beta chain. CDR3 size: 14 residues. The ends were cut back, 5 bases at V and 3 bases at J, with 15 bases in the middle. Germline V lookup: CDR1 GTSNPN, CDR2 SVGIG (reference sequence). This specimen belongs to a study of T cells after somatic rescue of genetic block. Generated by immunoSEQ multiplex PCR, the TCRdb table keeps only in-frame clones and is missing some. The profile shows about 120,000 clones, about 89% of them singletons. The receptor was derived from a woman between 18 and 29 years old. The sequencing input was peripheral blood mononuclear cells (PBMCs). J is TRBJ2-3 and V is TRBV30, with a possible D match to TRBD1 (6 bases). The CDR3 is CAWGAHRVTDTQYF. In DNA form, the CDR3 reads TGTGCCTGGGGCGCCCACAGGGTTACAGATACGCAGTATTTT.